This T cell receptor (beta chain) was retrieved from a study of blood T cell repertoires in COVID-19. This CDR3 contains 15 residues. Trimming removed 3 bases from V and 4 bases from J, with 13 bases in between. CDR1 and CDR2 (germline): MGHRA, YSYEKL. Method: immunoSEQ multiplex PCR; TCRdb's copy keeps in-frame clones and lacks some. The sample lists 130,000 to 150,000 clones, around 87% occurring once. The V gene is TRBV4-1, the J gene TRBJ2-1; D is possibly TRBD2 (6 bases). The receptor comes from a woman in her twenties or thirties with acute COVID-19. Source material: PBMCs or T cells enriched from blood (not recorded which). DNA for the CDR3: TGCGCCAGCAGCCATGGTCGTCGGGAGTACAATGAGCAGTTCTTC. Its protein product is CASSHGRREYNEQFF.